These T cell receptor beta chains were read from a single sample in a study of cytomegalovirus exposure and HLA in healthy donors. TCRdb's table, derived via immunoSEQ multiplex PCR, lists solely in-frame clones and lacks some. The profile covers 100,000 to 150,000 clones, with approximately 92% appearing a single time and around 1.3% taken by the ten largest. The specimen sequenced was PBMCs. The receptor source for this set is a woman under 30 in good health and CMV-seronegative. CDR3s include the opening cysteine and the closing phenylalanine or tryptophan. The order of the fields is J gene, D gene, V gene, clone size, CDR3 protein, CDR3 DNA. The D gene is left open where the match is weak. Size values are once, few and many counts, or a class for expanded clones, and some rows have none.

>TRBJ1-2|NA|TRBV2|NA
CASSENRAYGYTF
TGTGCCAGCAGTGAGAACAGGGCCTATGGCTACACCTTC
>TRBJ1-2|TRBD1|TRBV2|NA
CASSAGDSGYTF
TGTGCCAGCTCAGCAGGGGACAGTGGCTACACCTTC
>TRBJ1-1|TRBD1|TRBV6-1|once
CASRGTADSEAFF
TGTGCCAGCAGGGGGACAGCTGACTCTGAAGCTTTCTTT
>TRBJ1-1|TRBD1|TRBV6-5|few
CASSPQGGTEAFF
TGTGCCAGCAGTCCCCAGGGGGGCACTGAAGCTTTCTTT
>TRBJ2-7|NA|TRBV5-4|NA
CASSLGTGTYEQYF
TGTGCCAGCAGCTTGGGTACCGGGACCTACGAGCAGTACTTC
>TRBJ1-1|NA|TRBV4-1|NA
CASSQDSWNTEAFF
TGCGCCAGCAGCCAAGATTCCTGGAACACTGAAGCTTTCTTT
>TRBJ1-6|NA|TRBV19|few
CASSIGQSPLHF
TGTGCCAGTAGTATAGGTCAATCACCCCTCCACTTT
>TRBJ2-2|NA|TRBV18|few
CASSPRTGELFF
TGTGCCAGCTCACCGAGAACCGGGGAGCTGTTTTTT
>TRBJ1-6|TRBD1|TRBV13|NA
CASSVATGEGGNSPLHF
TGTGCCAGCAGCGTCGCTACAGGGGAAGGAGGTAATTCACCCCTCCACTTT
>TRBJ2-7|TRBD2|TRBV10-3|NA
CAIRTGGKSEQYF
TGTGCCATCAGGACGGGGGGAAAGAGTGAGCAGTACTTC
>TRBJ2-7|TRBD2|TRBV5-1|NA
CASSWGRGDEQYF
TGCGCCAGCAGCTGGGGGCGGGGGGACGAGCAGTACTTC
>TRBJ1-6|TRBD1|TRBV5-1|NA
CASSSSGTANSPLHF
TGCGCCAGCAGCTCCTCCGGGACAGCTAATTCACCCCTCCACTTT
>TRBJ2-1|TRBD2|TRBV5-1|NA
CASSSGLAGAASYNEQFF
TGCGCCAGCAGCTCGGGACTAGCGGGGGCCGCGTCCTACAATGAGCAGTTCTTC
>TRBJ1-6|NA|TRBV9|NA
CASSKDSTITYSPLHF
TGTGCCAGCAGCAAGGACAGCACTATTACTTATTCACCCCTCCACTTT